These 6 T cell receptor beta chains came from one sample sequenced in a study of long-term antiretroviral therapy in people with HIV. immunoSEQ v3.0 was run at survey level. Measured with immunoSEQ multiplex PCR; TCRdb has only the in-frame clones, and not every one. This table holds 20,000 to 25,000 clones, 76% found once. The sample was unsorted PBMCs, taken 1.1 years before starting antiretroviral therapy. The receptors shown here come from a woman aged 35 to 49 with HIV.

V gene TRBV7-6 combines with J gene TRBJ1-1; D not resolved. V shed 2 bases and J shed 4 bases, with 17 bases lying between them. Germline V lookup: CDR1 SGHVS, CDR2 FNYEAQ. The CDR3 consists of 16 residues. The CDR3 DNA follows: TGTGCCAGCAGCTTAAGCGGGATGGCAGGTTCCACTGAAGCTTTCTTT. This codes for CASSLSGMAGSTEAFF.

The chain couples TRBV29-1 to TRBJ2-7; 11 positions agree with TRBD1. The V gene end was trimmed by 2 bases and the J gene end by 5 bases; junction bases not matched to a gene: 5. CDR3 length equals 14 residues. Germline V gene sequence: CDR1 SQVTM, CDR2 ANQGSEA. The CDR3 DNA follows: TGCAGCGTTGAACCGGGACAGGGGGTCGACGAGCAGTACTTC. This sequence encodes CSVEPGQGVDEQYF.

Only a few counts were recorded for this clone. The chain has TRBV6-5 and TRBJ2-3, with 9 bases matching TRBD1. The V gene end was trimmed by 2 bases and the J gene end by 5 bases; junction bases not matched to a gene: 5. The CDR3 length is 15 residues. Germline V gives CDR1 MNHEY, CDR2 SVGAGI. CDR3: CASSYRDRAEDTQYF. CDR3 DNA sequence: TGTGCCAGCAGTTACAGGGACAGGGCAGAAGATACGCAGTATTTT.

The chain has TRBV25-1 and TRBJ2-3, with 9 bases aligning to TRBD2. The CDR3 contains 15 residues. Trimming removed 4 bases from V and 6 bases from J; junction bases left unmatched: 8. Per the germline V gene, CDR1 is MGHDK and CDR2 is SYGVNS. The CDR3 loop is CASSVIAGVSDTQYF. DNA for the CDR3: TGTGCCAGCAGTGTCATAGCGGGAGTGTCTGATACGCAGTATTTT.

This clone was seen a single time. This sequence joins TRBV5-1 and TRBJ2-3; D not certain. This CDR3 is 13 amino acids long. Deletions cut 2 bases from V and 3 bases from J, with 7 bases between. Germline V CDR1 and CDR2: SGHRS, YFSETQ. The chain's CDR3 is CASSFRATDTQYF. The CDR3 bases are TGCGCCAGCAGCTTTAGGGCAACAGATACGCAGTATTTT. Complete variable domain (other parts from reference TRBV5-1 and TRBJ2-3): KAGVTQTPRYLIKTRGQQVTLSCSPISGHRSVSWYQQTPGQGLQFLFEYFSETQRNKGNFPGRFSGRQFSNSRSEMNVSTLELGDSALYLCASSFRATDTQYFGPGTRLTVL.

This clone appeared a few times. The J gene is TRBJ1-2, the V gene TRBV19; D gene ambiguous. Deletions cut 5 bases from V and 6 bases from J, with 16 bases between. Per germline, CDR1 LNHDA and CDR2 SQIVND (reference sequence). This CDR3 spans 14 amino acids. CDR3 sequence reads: CASSPTLLGNGYTF. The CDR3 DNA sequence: TGTGCCAGTAGTCCCACTCTCCTGGGTAATGGCTACACCTTC.